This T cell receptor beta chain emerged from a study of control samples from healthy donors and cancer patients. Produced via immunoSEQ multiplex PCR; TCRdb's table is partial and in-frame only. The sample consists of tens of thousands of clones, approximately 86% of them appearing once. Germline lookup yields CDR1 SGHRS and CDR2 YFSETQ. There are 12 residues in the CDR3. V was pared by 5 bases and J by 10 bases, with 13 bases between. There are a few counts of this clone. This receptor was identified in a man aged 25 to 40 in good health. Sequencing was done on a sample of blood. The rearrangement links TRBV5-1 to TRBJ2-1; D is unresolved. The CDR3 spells CASRTGPREQFF. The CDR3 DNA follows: TGCGCCAGCAGAACGGGCCCTAGAGAGCAGTTCTTC.